The 12 T cell receptor beta chains presented below share a single source sample, sequenced in a study of blood T cell repertoires in COVID-19. Libraries were prepared by immunoSEQ multiplex PCR; TCRdb keeps only in-frame clonotypes and omits some of them. Of 150,000 to 200,000 clones in the sample, roughly three quarters were seen once. Source material: PBMCs or T cells enriched from blood (not recorded which). These receptors were collected from a man aged 60-69 years who had been exposed to COVID-19.

This sequence joins TRBV30 and TRBJ1-2; 10 bases map to TRBD1. This CDR3 comprises 14 residues. CDR1 and CDR2 from the germline V gene are GTSNPN and SVGIG (reference sequence). The V and J ends lost 0 bases and 5 bases, in that order; junction bases with no gene match: 3. The CDR3 DNA follows: TGTGCCTGGAGTGTAAGGGACAGGGGTTATGGCTACACCTTC. It translates to CAWSVRDRGYGYTF.

The chain joins TRBV15 to TRBJ1-2; 9 positions match TRBD1. Germline V lookup: CDR1 LNHNV, CDR2 YYDKDF (reference sequence). CDR3 length equals 15 residues. The V segment lost 6 bases and the J segment 5 bases; nucleotides outside the gene matches: 10. The CDR3 DNA follows: TGTGCCACCAGGGACTACTCGACAGGGGGGTATGGCTACACCTTC. Protein product: CATRDYSTGGYGYTF.

V usage is TRBV30 and J usage is TRBJ2-1, with 14 bases matching TRBD2. This CDR3 has 14 residues. Germline CDR1 GTSNPN, CDR2 SVGIG (reference sequence). Trimming at V came to 1 base and at J to 9 bases, leaving 2 bases not matched to a gene. The CDR3 DNA reads TGTGCCTGGAGTGGGGGACTAGCGGGGGTTGAGCAGTTCTTC. Translation gives CAWSGGLAGVEQFF.

This chain uses TRBV6-5 with TRBJ1-5; no firm D call. CDR3 length: 13 residues. Germline V gene data show CDR1 as MNHEY and CDR2 as SVGAGI. V was cut by 0 bases and J by 9 bases, with 9 bases left in between. In nucleotides, the CDR3 is TGTGCCAGCAGTTACTCCCTAGATCTGCCCCAGCATTTT. It encodes CASSYSLDLPQHF.

V usage is TRBV2 and J usage is TRBJ1-1, with D maybe TRBD1 (5 bases). This CDR3 spans 15 amino acids. Trimming shortened V by 0 bases and J by 3 bases, and 11 bases separated the two germline ends. Germline V gene data show CDR1 as SNHLY and CDR2 as FYNNEI. CDR3 sequence: CASSEALGGDTEAFF. The DNA of the CDR3 is TGTGCCAGCAGTGAAGCGCTTGGGGGGGACACTGAAGCTTTCTTT.

This chain joins TRBV27 and TRBJ2-2, with D possibly matching TRBD2 (6 bases). Between the trimmed V and J ends, which lost 5 bases and 2 bases, there was a span of 12 bases. CDR1 and CDR2 (germline): MNHEY, SMNVEV (reference sequence). The CDR3 length is 15 residues. Here the CDR3 reads CASSQAGLNTGELFF. Here the CDR3 DNA reads TGTGCCAGCAGTCAGGCGGGACTTAACACCGGGGAGCTGTTTTTT.

This chain joins TRBV24-1 and TRBJ2-1, with a possible D match to TRBD2 (6 bases). Germline V gives CDR1 KGHDR, CDR2 SFDVKD. The CDR3 length is 17 residues. Trimming took 0 bases from V and 6 from J, leaving 17 bases between them. As DNA, the CDR3 is TGTGCCACCAGTGATTTGGACCCGACTAGTACCCGCAATGAGCAGTTCTTC. It yields the protein CATSDLDPTSTRNEQFF.

The CDR3 protein is CASSLGGPSLAGGGNEQFF. The DNA for the CDR3 is TGTGCCAGCAGCTTGGGGGGCCCCTCTCTAGCGGGAGGGGGTAATGAGCAGTTCTTC. The rearrangement links TRBV5-6 to TRBJ2-1, with 12 bases identical to TRBD2. Unmatched junction bases numbered 14, after V lost 0 bases and J lost 7 bases. Germline values: CDR1 SGHDT, CDR2 YYEEEE. CDR3 length equals 19 residues.

This clone was detected only a few times. In nucleotides, the CDR3 is TGTGCCAGCCGCTCCGAGGGAAATTCACCCCTCCACTTT. Encoded protein: CASRSEGNSPLHF. This chain joins TRBV6-5 and TRBJ1-6; no clear D. The CDR3 sequence is 13 residues long. Trimming removed 8 bases from V and 7 bases from J, with 12 bases in between. The germline CDR1 and CDR2 sequences are MNHEY and SVGAGI.

This chain uses TRBV9 with TRBJ1-1; D is unclear. Germline V gives CDR1 SGDLS, CDR2 YYNGEE. Trimming pared 4 bases from V and 1 base from J, leaving 14 bases between. CDR3 length equals 15 residues. The CDR3 nucleotides are TGTGCCAGCAGCCAAGCCCGGGGTGCGAACACTGAAGCTTTCTTT. This encodes CASSQARGANTEAFF.

V and J are TRBV27 and TRBJ1-6; TRBD1 aligns across 8 bases. This CDR3 region has 14 residues. Germline CDR1 reads MNHEY; CDR2 reads SMNVEV (reference sequence). V shed 4 bases and J 8 bases; nucleotides not matched to a gene: 4. CDR3 nucleotides: TGTGCCAGCAGTTACAGGGGGTCCGATTCACCCCTCCACTTT. Its translation: CASSYRGSDSPLHF.

As for this clone: This same CDR3 is encoded by further DNA sequences in the sample. The chain recombines TRBV27 with TRBJ1-5, with a weak D call TRBD1 (6 bases). V shed 2 bases and J shed 4 bases, with 9 bases lying between them. Per germline, CDR1 MNHEY and CDR2 SMNVEV (reference sequence). The CDR3 covers 14 residues. Here the CDR3 reads CASSLQGLNQPQHF. The CDR3 DNA follows: TGTGCCAGCAGTTTACAGGGGCTAAATCAGCCCCAGCATTTT.